A selection of T cell receptor beta chains follows, all from one sample in a study of blood T cell repertoires in COVID-19. Measured with immunoSEQ multiplex PCR; TCRdb has only the in-frame clones, and not every one. The sample carries fewer than 80,000 clones, 84% recorded once. Sequences were obtained from peripheral blood. The receptors stem from a man aged 50-59 years with COVID-19, enrolled during active disease. CDR3s include the opening cysteine and the closing phenylalanine or tryptophan. The D gene is left open where the match is weak. Expanded clones get a size class; other rows say once, few or many, or leave the size out.

. TRBJ1-1 many TRBV19 TGTGCCACTAAAGGGCCAGGGGAGAACACTGAAGCTTTCTTT CATKGPGENTEAFF
. TRBJ2-7 . TRBV3-1/TRBV3-2 TGTGCCAGCAGCCACGCGAGGAAGGGGGAGCAGTACTTC CASSHARKGEQYF
. TRBJ1-3 . TRBV18 TGTGCCAGCTCACCGGGCAGCTCTGGAAACACCATATATTTT CASSPGSSGNTIYF
TRBD1 TRBJ1-2 . TRBV27 TGTGCCAGCAGAGGACAGGGAATGAACTATGGCTACACCTTC CASRGQGMNYGYTF
TRBD1 TRBJ2-4 once TRBV19 TGTGCCAGTAGCACAGGGGGCTCAAACATTCAGTACTTC CASSTGGSNIQYF
. TRBJ2-1 . TRBV6-5 TGTGCCAGCAGTTACAACTCACCGAGCAATGAGCAGTTCTTC CASSYNSPSNEQFF
TRBD1 TRBJ2-7 . TRBV2 TGTGCCAGCAGTGGACAGGGGCGATACGAGCAGTACTTC CASSGQGRYEQYF
TRBD2 TRBJ2-3 few TRBV5-1 TGCGCCACCCAGAGGGTTTCTAGCGGATCTAGCACAGATACGCAGTATTTT CATQRVSSGSSTDTQYF
TRBD1 TRBJ1-1 . TRBV19 TGTGCCAGCAGCCAGACAGGGAACACTGAAACTTTCTTT CASSQTGNTETFF
. TRBJ1-5 . TRBV5-1 TGCGCCAGCAGCTTGGCAGGGGCCGATCGGAATCAGCCCCAGCATTTT CASSLAGADRNQPQHF
. TRBJ2-5 . TRBV18 TGTGCCAGCTCACCAGGCAGGCAAGAGACCCAGTACTTC CASSPGRQETQYF
. TRBJ1-2 . TRBV3-1/TRBV3-2 TGTGCCAGCAGCCAAGACAGTTCTCGATATGGCTACACCTTC CASSQDSSRYGYTF
. TRBJ1-1 . TRBV4-3 TGCGCCAGCAGCCAAGGATCACGGCAGGGTGAAGCTTTCTTT CASSQGSRQGEAFF
. TRBJ2-5 . TRBV5-1 TGCGCCAGCAGCTTGGAAACAGGGTCCATCCAAGAGACCCAGTACTTC CASSLETGSIQETQYF
TRBD2 TRBJ2-2 many TRBV2 TGTGCCAGCACCGGGACTAGCTCTATCACCGGGGAGCTGTTTTTT CASTGTSSITGELFF
TRBD2 TRBJ2-5 . TRBV10-3 TGTGCCATCAGTGTAGCGGGGGGCCTCCAAGAGACCCAGTACTTC CAISVAGGLQETQYF
TRBD1 TRBJ2-1 . TRBV3-1/TRBV3-2 TGTGCCAGCAGCCATAATCCCAGGGGGCGCGGGAATGAGCAGTTCTTC CASSHNPRGRGNEQFF
TRBD1 TRBJ2-1 . TRBV6-2/TRBV6-3 TGTGCCAGCAGTTATTCAGGGGGCTATGAGCAGTTCTTC CASSYSGGYEQFF
. TRBJ2-1 . TRBV7-9 TGTGCCAGCAGCTTAGATATATTTCGCGGAAATGAGCAGTTCTTC CASSLDIFRGNEQFF
. TRBJ1-1 few TRBV27 TGTGCCAGCAGTTTCGCCGACCTAAGGGGGAACACTGAAGCTTTCTTT CASSFADLRGNTEAFF
TRBD1 TRBJ1-6 . TRBV7-8 TGTGCCAGCAGCCCGCAGAGGACAGGGGGTTCACCCCTCCACTTT CASSPQRTGGSPLHF
TRBD1 TRBJ2-7 . TRBV2 TGTGCCAGCAGTGAAGAGGGACAGGCTTTCTCCGAGCAGTACTTC CASSEEGQAFSEQYF
TRBD2 TRBJ2-3 . TRBV4-2 TGTGCCAGCAGCCAAGGACTAGCGGACACAGATACGCAGTATTTT CASSQGLADTDTQYF
TRBD1 TRBJ2-7 . TRBV7-2 TGTGCCAGCAGCGTGGGGACAGGGGTGTACGAGCAGTACTTC CASSVGTGVYEQYF
TRBD1 TRBJ1-3 . TRBV19 TGTGCCAGTAACACAGGGGGAGCGGGCTCTGGAAACACCATATATTTT CASNTGGAGSGNTIYF
TRBD2 TRBJ2-2 . TRBV5-1 TGCGCCAGCAGCTTGGAGGGTAGCGGGCTACCGAACACCGGGGAGCTGTTTTTT CASSLEGSGLPNTGELFF
. TRBJ2-7 . TRBV4-1 TGCGCCAGCAGCCAAACTGGACACGGTCCTTACGAGCAGTACTTC CASSQTGHGPYEQYF
. TRBJ1-1 . TRBV13 TGTGCCAGCAGCCCCGCCAGGACTGAAGCTTTCTTT CASSPARTEAFF